This TCR beta chain was sequenced in a study of PD-L1 blockade in urothelial cancer. Some clones are missing from TCRdb's copy, which holds only in-frame ones; the method was immunoSEQ multiplex PCR. The sample contains fewer than 45,000 clones, roughly four fifths of which appear only once. Losses at the gene ends were 4 bases for V and 3 bases for J; bases not matched to a gene: 4. This CDR3 spans 15 amino acids. Germline V gene data show CDR1 as SGHRS and CDR2 as YFSETQ. The input for sequencing was PBMCs, taken around atezolizumab (anti-PD-L1) treatment. This clonotype was obtained from a man in his 70s with urothelial cancer. V is TRBV5-1 and J is TRBJ2-1; TRBD1 matches 10 bases. CDR3 loop: CASSDRDRGYNEQFF. The CDR3 coding sequence is TGCGCCAGCAGCGACCGGGACAGGGGCTACAATGAGCAGTTCTTC.